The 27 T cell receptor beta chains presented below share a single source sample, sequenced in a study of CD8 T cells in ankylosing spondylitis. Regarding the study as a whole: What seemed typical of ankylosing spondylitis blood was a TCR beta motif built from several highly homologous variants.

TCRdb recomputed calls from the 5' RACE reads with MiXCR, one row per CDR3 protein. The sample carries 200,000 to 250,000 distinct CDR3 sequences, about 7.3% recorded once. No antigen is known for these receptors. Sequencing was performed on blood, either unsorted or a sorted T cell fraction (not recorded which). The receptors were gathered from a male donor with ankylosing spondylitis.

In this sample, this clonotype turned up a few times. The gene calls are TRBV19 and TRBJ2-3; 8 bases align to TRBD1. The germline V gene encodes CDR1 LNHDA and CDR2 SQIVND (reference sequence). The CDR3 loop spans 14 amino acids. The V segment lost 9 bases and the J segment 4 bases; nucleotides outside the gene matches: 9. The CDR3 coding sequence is TGTGCCAGCGTACAGGGGGTGTTGTCAGATACGCAGTATTTT. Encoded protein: CASVQGVLSDTQYF.

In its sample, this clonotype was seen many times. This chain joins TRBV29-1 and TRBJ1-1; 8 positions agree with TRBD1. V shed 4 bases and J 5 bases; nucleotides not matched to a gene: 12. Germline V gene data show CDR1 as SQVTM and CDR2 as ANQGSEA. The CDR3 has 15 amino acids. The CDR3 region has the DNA TGCAGCGTTGTAATGCCACAGGGGGAGGGAACTGAAGCTTTCTTT. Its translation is CSVVMPQGEGTEAFF. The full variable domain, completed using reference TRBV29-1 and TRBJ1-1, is SAVISQKPSRDICQRGTSLTIQCQVDSQVTMMFWYRQQPGQSLTLIATANQGSEATYESGFVIDKFPISRPNLTFSTLTVSNMSPEDSSIYLCSVVMPQGEGTEAFFGQGTRLTVV.

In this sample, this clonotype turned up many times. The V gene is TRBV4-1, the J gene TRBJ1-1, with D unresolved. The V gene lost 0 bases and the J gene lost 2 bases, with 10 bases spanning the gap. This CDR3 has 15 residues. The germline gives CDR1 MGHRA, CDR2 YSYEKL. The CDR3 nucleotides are TGCGCCAGCAGCCAAGATAAGGCGGCCAACACTGAAGCTTTCTTT. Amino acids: CASSQDKAANTEAFF.

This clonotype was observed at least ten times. CDR3 protein: CASSYRGRSTDTQYF. In DNA, the CDR3 is TGTGCCAGCAGCTACAGGGGCAGAAGCACAGATACGCAGTATTTT. The V gene is TRBV11-1, the J gene TRBJ2-3; 7 bases agree with TRBD1. V lost 4 bases to trimming and J lost 0 bases; unmatched junction nucleotides: 4. The CDR3 length is 15 residues. Germline loops: CDR1 SGHAT, CDR2 FQDESV (reference sequence).

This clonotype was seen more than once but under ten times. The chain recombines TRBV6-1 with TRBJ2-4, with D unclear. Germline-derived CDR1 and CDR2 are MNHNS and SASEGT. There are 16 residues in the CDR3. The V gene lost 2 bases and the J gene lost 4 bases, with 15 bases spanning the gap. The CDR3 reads CASSELFPAQKNIQYF. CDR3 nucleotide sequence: TGTGCCAGCAGTGAACTTTTCCCTGCACAAAAAAACATTCAGTACTTC.

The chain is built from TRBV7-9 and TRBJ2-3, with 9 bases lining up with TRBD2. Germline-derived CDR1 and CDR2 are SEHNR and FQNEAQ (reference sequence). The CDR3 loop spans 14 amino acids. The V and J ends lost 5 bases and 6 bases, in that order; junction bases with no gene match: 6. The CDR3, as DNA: TGTGCCAGCAGCCATAGCGGGAGAGTGGATACGCAGTATTTT. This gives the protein CASSHSGRVDTQYF.

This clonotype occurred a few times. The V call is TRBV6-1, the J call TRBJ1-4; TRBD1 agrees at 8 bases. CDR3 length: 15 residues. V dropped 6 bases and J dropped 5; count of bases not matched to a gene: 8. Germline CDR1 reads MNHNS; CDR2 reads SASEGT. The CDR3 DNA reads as TGTGCCAGCAGCCACAAGACAGGGGTGAATGAAAAACTGTTTTTT. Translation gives CASSHKTGVNEKLFF.

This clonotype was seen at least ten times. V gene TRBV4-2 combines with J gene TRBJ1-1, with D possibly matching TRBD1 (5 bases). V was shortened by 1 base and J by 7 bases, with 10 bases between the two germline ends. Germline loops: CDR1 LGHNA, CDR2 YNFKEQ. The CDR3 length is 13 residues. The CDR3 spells CASSQAGGGEAFF. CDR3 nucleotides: TGTGCCAGCAGCCAAGCTGGGGGGGGTGAAGCTTTCTTT.

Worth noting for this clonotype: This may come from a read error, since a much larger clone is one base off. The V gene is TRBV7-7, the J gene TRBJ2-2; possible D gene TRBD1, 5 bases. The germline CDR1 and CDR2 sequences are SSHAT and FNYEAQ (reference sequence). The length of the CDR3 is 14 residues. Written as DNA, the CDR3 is TGTGCTAGCAGCTTAGACAGGAACACCGGGGAGCTGTTTTTT. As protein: CASSLDRNTGELFF.

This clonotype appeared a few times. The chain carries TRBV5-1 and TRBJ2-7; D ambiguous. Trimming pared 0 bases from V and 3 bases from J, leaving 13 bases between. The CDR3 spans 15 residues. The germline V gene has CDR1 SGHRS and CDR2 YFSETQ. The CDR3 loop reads CASSLAGVRHYEQYF. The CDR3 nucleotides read TGCGCCAGCAGCTTGGCCGGAGTAAGACACTACGAGCAGTACTTC. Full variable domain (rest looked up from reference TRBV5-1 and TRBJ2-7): KAGVTQTPRYLIKTRGQQVTLSCSPISGHRSVSWYQQTPGQGLQFLFEYFSETQRNKGNFPGRFSGRQFSNSRSEMNVSTLELGDSALYLCASSLAGVRHYEQYFGPGTRLTVT.

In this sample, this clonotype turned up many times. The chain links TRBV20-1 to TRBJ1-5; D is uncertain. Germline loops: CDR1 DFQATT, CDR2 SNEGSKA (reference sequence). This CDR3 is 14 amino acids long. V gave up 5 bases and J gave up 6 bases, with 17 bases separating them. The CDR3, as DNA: TGCAGTGCTCCTACTAGGACCCATGGTCAGCCCCAGCATTTT. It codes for CSAPTRTHGQPQHF.

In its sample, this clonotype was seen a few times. Here the CDR3 reads CASSVGTAGGKNGYTF. In nucleotides, the CDR3 is TGTGCCAGCAGCGTAGGTACAGCCGGAGGAAAGAATGGCTACACCTTC. The J gene is TRBJ1-2, the V gene TRBV9; unclear D gene. Germline CDR1 is SGDLS and CDR2 is YYNGEE. The CDR3 consists of 16 residues. V lost 0 bases and J lost 6, with 18 bases in between.

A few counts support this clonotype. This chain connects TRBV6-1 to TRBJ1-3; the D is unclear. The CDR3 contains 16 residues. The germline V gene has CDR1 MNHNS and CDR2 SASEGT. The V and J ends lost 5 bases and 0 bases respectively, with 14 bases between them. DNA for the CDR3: TGTGCCAGCAGTCGTACGGGAGCCAACTCTGGAAACACCATATATTTT. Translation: CASSRTGANSGNTIYF.

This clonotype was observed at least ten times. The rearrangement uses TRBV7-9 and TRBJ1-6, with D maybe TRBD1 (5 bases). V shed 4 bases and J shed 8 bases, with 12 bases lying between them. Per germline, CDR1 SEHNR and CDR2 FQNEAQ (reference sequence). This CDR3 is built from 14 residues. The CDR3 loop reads CASSSGTEHSPLHF. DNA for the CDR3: TGTGCCAGCAGCTCCGGGACGGAACATTCACCCCTCCACTTT.

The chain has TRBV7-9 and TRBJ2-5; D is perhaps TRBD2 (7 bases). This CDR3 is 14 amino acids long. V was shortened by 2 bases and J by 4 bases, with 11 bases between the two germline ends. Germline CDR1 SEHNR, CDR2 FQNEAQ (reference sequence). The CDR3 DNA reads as TGTGCCAGCAGCTTAACGCGGGGGCGAGAGACCCAGTACTTC. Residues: CASSLTRGRETQYF.

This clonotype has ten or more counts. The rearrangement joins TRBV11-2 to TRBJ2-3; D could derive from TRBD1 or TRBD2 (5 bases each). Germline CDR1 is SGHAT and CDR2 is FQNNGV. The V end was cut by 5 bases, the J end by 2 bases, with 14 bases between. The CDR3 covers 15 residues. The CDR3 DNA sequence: TGTGCCAGCAGCCTAAGCCCGGGGACCACAGATACGCAGTATTTT. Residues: CASSLSPGTTDTQYF.

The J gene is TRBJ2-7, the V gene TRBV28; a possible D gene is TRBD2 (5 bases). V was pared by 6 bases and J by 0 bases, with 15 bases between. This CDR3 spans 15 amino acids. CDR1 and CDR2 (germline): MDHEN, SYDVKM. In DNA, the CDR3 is TGTGCCAGCAGCGACCCGGGGAGCCCCTCCTACGAGCAGTACTTC. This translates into CASSDPGSPSYEQYF. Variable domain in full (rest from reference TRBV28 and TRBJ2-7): DVKVTQSSRYLVKRTGEKVFLECVQDMDHENMFWYRQDPGLGLRLIYFSYDVKMKEKGDIPEGYSVSREKKERFSLILESASTNQTSMYLCASSDPGSPSYEQYFGPGTRLTVT.

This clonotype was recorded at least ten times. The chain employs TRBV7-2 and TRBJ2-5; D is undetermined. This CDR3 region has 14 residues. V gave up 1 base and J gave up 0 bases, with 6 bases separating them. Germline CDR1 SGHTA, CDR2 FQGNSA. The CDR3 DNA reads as TGTGCCAGCAGCTTAGGCCAGTACCAAGAGACCCAGTACTTC. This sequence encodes CASSLGQYQETQYF.

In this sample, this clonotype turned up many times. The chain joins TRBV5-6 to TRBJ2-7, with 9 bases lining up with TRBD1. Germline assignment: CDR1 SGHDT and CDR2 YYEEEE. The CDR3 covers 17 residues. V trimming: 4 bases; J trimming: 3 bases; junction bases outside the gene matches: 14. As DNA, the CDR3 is TGTGCCAGCAGCACGCTTCTACAGGGGGCTTTTCACTACGAGCAGTACTTC. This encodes CASSTLLQGAFHYEQYF.

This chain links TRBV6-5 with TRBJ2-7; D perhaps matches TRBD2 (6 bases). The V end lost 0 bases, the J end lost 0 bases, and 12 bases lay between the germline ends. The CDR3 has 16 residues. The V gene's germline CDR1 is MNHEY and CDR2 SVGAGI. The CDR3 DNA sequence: TGTGCCAGCAGTTACTCGGCACGGGGGTTCTCCTACGAGCAGTACTTC. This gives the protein CASSYSARGFSYEQYF.

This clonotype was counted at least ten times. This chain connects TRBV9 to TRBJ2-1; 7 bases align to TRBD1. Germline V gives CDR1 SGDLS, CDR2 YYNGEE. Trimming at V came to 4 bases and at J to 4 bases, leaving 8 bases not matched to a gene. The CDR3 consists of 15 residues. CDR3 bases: TGTGCCAGCAGCTACCGGGACAGACTTTACAATGAGCAGTTCTTC. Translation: CASSYRDRLYNEQFF.

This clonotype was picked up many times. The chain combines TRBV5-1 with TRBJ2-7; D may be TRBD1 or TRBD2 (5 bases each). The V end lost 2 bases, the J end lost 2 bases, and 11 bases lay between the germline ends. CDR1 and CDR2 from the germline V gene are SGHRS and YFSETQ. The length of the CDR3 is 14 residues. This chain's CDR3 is CASSLGTATYEQYF. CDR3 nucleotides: TGCGCCAGCAGCTTAGGGACGGCAACCTACGAGCAGTACTTC.

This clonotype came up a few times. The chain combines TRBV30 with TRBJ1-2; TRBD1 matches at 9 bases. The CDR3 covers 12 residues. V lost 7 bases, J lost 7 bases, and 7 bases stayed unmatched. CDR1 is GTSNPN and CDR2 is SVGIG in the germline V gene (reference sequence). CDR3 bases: TGTGCCTCTCTGGGACAGGGCGGTGGCTACACCTTC. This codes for CASLGQGGGYTF.

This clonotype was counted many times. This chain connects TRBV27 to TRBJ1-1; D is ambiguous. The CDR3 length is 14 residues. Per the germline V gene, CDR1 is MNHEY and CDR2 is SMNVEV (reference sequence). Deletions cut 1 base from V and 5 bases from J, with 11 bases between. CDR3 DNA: TGTGCCAGCAGTTTATTGTTGGGGAGGACTGAAGCTTTCTTT. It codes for CASSLLLGRTEAFF.

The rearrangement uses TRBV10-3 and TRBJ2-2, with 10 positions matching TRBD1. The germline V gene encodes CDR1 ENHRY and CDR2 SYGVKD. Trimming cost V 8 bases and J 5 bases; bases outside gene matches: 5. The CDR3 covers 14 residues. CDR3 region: CAIGGQGRTGELFF. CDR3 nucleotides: TGTGCCATCGGGGGACAGGGGAGAACCGGGGAGCTGTTTTTT.

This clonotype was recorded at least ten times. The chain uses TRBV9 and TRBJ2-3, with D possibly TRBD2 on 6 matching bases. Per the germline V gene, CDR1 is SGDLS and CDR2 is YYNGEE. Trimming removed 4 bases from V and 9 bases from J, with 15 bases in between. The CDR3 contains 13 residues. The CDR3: CASSPSGGATQYF. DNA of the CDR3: TGTGCCAGCAGCCCAAGTGGCGGGGCCACGCAGTATTTT.

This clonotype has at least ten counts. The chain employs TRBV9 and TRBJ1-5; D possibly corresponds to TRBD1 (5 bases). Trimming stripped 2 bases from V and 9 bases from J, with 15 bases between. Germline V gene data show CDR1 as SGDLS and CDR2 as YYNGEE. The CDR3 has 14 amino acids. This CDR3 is CASSVGGFGGPQHF. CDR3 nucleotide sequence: TGTGCCAGCAGCGTCGGGGGGTTTGGAGGGCCCCAGCATTTT.